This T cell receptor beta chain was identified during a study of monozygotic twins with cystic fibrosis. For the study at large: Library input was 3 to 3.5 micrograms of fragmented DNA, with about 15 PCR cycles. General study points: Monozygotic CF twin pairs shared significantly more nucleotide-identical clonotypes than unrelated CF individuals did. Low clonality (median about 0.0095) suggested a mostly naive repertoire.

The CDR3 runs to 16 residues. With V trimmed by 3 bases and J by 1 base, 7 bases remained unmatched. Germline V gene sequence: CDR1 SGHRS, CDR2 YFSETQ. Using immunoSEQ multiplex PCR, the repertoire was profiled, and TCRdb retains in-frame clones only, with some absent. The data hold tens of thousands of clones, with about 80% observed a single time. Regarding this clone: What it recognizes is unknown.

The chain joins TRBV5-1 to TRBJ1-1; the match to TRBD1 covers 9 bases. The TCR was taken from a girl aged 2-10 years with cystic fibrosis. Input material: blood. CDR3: CASSYGTGKSNTEAFF. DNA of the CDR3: TGCGCCAGCAGCTACGGGACAGGGAAGTCGAACACTGAAGCTTTCTTT.